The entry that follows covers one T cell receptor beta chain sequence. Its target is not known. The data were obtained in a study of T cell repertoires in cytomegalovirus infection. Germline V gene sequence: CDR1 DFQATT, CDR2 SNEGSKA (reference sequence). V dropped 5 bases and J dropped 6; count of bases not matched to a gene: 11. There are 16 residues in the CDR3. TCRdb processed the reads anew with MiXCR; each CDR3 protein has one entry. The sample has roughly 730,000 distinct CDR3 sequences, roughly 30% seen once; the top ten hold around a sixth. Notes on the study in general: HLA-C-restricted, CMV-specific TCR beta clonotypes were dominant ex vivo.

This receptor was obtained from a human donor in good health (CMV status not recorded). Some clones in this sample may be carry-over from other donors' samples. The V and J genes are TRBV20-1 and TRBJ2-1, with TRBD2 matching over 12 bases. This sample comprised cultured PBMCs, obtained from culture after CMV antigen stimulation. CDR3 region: CSASDGLAGFLNEQFF. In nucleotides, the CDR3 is TGCAGTGCTTCCGATGGACTAGCGGGATTCCTCAATGAGCAGTTCTTC.